What follows are 8 T cell receptor beta chains derived from one specimen sequenced in a study of human T cells and chemical hapten exposure. TCRdb fed the RACE reads into MiXCR, producing one record per CDR3 protein. The repertoire consists of under 450,000 distinct CDR3 sequences, with around 4.8% occurring once and the leading ten covering 2% to 2.5%. Specified time point: patch test 1, 2 weeks after DPC sensitization. Treatment reported: therapeutic diphenylcyclopropenone sensitization with weekly scalp DPC. The sequencing used whole blood, collected in connection with sensitization to the hapten diphenylcyclopropenone (DPC). Every receptor here comes from a woman in her forties or fifties with alopecia areata. Some clones in this sample may be carry-over from other donors' samples.

In its sample, this clonotype was seen many times. This chain uses TRBV9 with TRBJ2-6; no clear D gene. Germline CDR1 reads SGDLS; CDR2 reads YYNGEE. Deletions cut 3 bases from V and 0 bases from J, with 7 bases between. The length of the CDR3 is 15 residues. The CDR3 nucleotides are TGTGCCAGCAGCGGGATACCCTCTGGGGCCAACGTCCTGACTTTC. It is translated as CASSGIPSGANVLTF.

This clonotype was counted many times. The rearrangement joins TRBV5-6 to TRBJ2-1, with TRBD1 as a possible D gene (5 bases). CDR1 SGHDT and CDR2 YYEEEE come from the germline V gene. This CDR3 has 14 amino acids. V lost 0 bases to trimming and J lost 9 bases, with 13 bases between them. CDR3 bases: TGTGCCAGCAGCTTGGTTGACCAACAGGCTGAGCAGTTCTTC. It encodes CASSLVDQQAEQFF.

This clonotype was seen only once. The chain couples TRBV12-3 or TRBV12-4 to TRBJ1-5, with 7 positions matching TRBD1. V lost 5 bases and J lost 4; bases outside the gene matches: 8. The length of the CDR3 is 15 residues. The CDR3 sequence: CASSGGGVSNQPQHF. DNA for the CDR3: TGTGCCAGCAGTGGAGGGGGCGTGAGTAATCAGCCCCAGCATTTT.

At least ten counts were recorded for this clonotype. The V and J genes are TRBV20-1 and TRBJ1-1; TRBD1 agrees at 7 bases. V lost 6 bases to trimming and J lost 11 bases; unmatched junction nucleotides: 15. The length of the CDR3 is 13 residues. Germline V gives CDR1 DFQATT, CDR2 SNEGSKA (reference sequence). This CDR3 is CSAVDRDKARAFF. Written as DNA, the CDR3 is TGCAGTGCGGTCGACAGGGATAAAGCGCGGGCTTTCTTT.

This clonotype was recorded many times. The rearrangement joins TRBV4-2 to TRBJ1-3; no firm D call. Trimming removed 4 bases from V and 0 bases from J, with 13 bases in between. Germline CDR1 and CDR2: LGHNA and YNFKEQ. The CDR3 is 16 amino acids. CDR3 DNA sequence: TGTGCCAGCAGCCCTTATCCTTCAGCCTCTGGAAACACCATATATTTT. The encoded protein is CASSPYPSASGNTIYF.

The chain links TRBV20-1 to TRBJ2-4; tentative D call: TRBD2 (6 bases). The V gene's germline CDR1 is DFQATT and CDR2 SNEGSKA (reference sequence). The CDR3 is made up of 16 amino acids. The V end lost 4 bases, the J end lost 4 bases, and 20 bases lay between the germline ends. CDR3 sequence reads: CSAITGEGTSKNIQYF. The CDR3 nucleotides read TGCAGTGCTATAACCGGCGAGGGGACTTCGAAAAACATTCAGTACTTC.

The sample holds many counts of this clonotype. V usage is TRBV5-1 and J usage is TRBJ1-4; maybe TRBD1 (6 bases). The V gene lost 5 bases and the J gene lost 0 bases, with 11 bases spanning the gap. The CDR3 sequence is 15 residues long. CDR1 is SGHRS and CDR2 is YFSETQ in the germline V gene. The CDR3 here is CASSPQGATNEKLFF. As DNA, the CDR3 is TGCGCCAGCAGTCCACAGGGAGCAACTAATGAAAAACTGTTTTTT.

The chain links TRBV12-2 to TRBJ1-1; TRBD1 is taken as the D call from the table, unchecked against the DNA. TRBV12-2 is designated a pseudogene. CDR3 size: 13 residues. The CDR3 reads CASHGQENTEAFF. Written as DNA, the CDR3 is TGTGCAAGTCACGGACAGGAGAACACTGAAGCTTTCTTT.